The following is a TCR beta chain sequence with its context. These data originate in a study of cytomegalovirus exposure and HLA in healthy donors. The CDR3 loop spans 14 amino acids. Germline V CDR1 and CDR2: LNHDA, SQIVND (reference sequence). V lost 10 bases and J lost 4, with 19 bases in between. It was with 60 Vbeta and 13 Jbeta primers that the PCR ran. Here immunoSEQ multiplex PCR was the method, and the copy in TCRdb shows in-frame clones only, minus some. The sample has 200,000 to 250,000 clones, about three quarters seen once. This TCR was recovered from a woman aged 60-70 years in good health and CMV-seropositive. This chain connects TRBV19 to TRBJ1-2, with TRBD1 as a possible D gene (6 bases). Sequencing was done on a sample of PBMCs. CDR3 amino acids: CATTQGRQSYGYTF. The CDR3, as DNA: TGTGCCACCACACAGGGCCGGCAAAGCTATGGCTACACCTTC. Combining the CDR3 with reference TRBV19 and TRBJ1-2 gives the whole variable domain DGGITQSPKYLFRKEGQNVTLSCEQNLNHDAMYWYRQDPGQGLRLIYYSQIVNDFQKGDIAEGYSVSREKKESFPLTVTSAQKNPTAFYLCATTQGRQSYGYTFGSGTRLTVV.